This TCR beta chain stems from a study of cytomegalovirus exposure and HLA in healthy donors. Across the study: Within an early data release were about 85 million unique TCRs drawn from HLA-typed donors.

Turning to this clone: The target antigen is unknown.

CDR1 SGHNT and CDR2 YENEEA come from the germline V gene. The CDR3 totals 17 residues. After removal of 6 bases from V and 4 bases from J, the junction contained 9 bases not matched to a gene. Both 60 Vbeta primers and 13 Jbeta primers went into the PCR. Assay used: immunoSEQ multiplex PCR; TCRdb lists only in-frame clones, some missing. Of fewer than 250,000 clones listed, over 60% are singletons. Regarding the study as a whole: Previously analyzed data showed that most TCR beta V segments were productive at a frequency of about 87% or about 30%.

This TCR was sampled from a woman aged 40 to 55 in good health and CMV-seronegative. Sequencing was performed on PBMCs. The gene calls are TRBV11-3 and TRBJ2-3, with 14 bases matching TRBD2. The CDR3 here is CASRGTSGSSISDTQYF. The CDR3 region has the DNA TGTGCCAGCAGGGGGACTAGCGGGAGTTCTATATCAGATACGCAGTATTTT.